This T cell receptor (beta chain) was profiled in a study of blood T cells in healthy people across ages. Findings and caveats of the study: TCR beta diversity correlated strongly with naive T cell percentage. A roughly linear fall in TCR beta diversity per million T cells was seen with increasing age.

With a J-beta primer mix and a sample-barcoded 5' primer, a second PCR ran roughly 6 to 12 cycles. MiXCR, run by TCRdb on the 5' RACE reads, gives a single entry per CDR3 protein. The table has 700,000 to 950,000 distinct CDR3 sequences, 55% to 75% seen once; the top ten hold about 20%. As to this clonotype: No antigen is known for it.

Germline-derived CDR1 and CDR2 are SGHRS and YFSETQ. This CDR3 has 14 residues. V gave up 0 bases and J gave up 4 bases; unmatched junction bases: 2. The sequenced sample was blood. The J gene is TRBJ2-5, the V gene TRBV5-1; TRBD1 agrees at 8 bases. The clonotype originates from a man younger than 40 in good health. The CDR3 nucleotides are TGCGCCAGCAGCTTGGCCGGGACAGGAGAGACCCAGTACTTC. Translated, it gives CASSLAGTGETQYF. Based on the CDR3 plus reference TRBV5-1 and TRBJ2-5, the full variable domain is KAGVTQTPRYLIKTRGQQVTLSCSPISGHRSVSWYQQTPGQGLQFLFEYFSETQRNKGNFPGRFSGRQFSNSRSEMNVSTLELGDSALYLCASSLAGTGETQYFGPGTRLLVL.